Described below is a single TCR beta chain sequence and its context. Its specificity is unknown. The source of the sample is a study of blood T cells in healthy people across ages. Study conclusions and caveats: A roughly linear age-dependent decrease characterized TCR beta diversity per million T cells. Changes seen in expanded clonotypes were possibly confounded by donor CMV status left unknown. Without sorted subsets, naive and antigen-experienced compartments could not be conclusively compared.

Primers used in a second PCR of roughly 6 to 12 cycles were a sample-barcoded 5' primer and a J-beta primer mix. Every cDNA molecule bore a tag from a template-switch adaptor containing 12 random nucleotides. TCRdb itself ran the 5' RACE reads through MiXCR, one entry per CDR3 protein. The table records approximately 690,000 distinct CDR3 sequences, roughly 43% of them present only once. The CDR3 loop spans 15 amino acids. The chain employs TRBV21-1 and TRBJ2-2. TRBV21-1 is labeled a pseudogene. The sample taken for sequencing was blood. This receptor was taken from a man of 80 years or more in good health. The CDR3 DNA reads as TGTGCCAGCAGCCTCCGGCCGCGCGTAGGGGGCGAGCTGTTTTTT. Protein product: CASSLRPRVGGELFF.